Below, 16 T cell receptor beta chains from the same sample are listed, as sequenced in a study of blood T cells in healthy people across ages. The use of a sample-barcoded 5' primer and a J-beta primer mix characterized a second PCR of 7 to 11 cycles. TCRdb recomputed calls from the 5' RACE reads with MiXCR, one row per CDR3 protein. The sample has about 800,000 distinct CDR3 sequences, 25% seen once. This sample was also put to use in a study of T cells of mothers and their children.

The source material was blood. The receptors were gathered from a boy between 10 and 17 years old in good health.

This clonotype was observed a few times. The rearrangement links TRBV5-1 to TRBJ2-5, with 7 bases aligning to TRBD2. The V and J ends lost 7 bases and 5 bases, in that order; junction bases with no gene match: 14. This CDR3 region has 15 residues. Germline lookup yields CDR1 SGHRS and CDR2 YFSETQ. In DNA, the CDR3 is TGCGCCAGCTCCCGAATCGGGGAGGGTAGGGAGACCCAGTACTTC. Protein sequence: CASSRIGEGRETQYF. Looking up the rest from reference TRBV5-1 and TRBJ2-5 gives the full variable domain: KAGVTQTPRYLIKTRGQQVTLSCSPISGHRSVSWYQQTPGQGLQFLFEYFSETQRNKGNFPGRFSGRQFSNSRSEMNVSTLELGDSALYLCASSRIGEGRETQYFGPGTRLLVL.

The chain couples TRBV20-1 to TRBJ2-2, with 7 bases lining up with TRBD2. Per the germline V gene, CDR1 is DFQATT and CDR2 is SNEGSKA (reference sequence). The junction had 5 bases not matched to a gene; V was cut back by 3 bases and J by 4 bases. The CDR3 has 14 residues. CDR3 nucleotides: TGCAGTGCTAGGTGGCGGGAGCCCACCGGGGAGCTGTTTTTT. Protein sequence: CSARWREPTGELFF.

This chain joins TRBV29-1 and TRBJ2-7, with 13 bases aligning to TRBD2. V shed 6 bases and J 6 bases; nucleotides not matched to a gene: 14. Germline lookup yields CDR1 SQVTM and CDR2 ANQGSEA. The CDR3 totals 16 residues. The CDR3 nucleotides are TGCAGCGTCGCGGCAGGACTAGCGGGAGCGCGGGTCGAGCAGTACTTC. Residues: CSVAAGLAGARVEQYF.

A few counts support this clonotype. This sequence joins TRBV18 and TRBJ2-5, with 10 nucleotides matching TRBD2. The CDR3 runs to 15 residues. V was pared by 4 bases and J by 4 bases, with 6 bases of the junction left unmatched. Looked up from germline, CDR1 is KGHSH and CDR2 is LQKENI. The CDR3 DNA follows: TGTGCCAGCTCACGGACTAGCGGAGGAGGAGAGACCCAGTACTTC. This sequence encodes CASSRTSGGGETQYF.

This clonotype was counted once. The CDR3 loop is CATSREAVGPYNEQFF. The CDR3 DNA reads as TGTGCCACCAGCAGAGAGGCGGTGGGTCCCTACAATGAGCAGTTCTTC. The rearrangement links TRBV15 to TRBJ2-1; D not resolved. The V gene lost 0 bases and the J gene lost 2 bases, with 11 bases spanning the gap. Germline V gene sequence: CDR1 LNHNV, CDR2 YYDKDF (reference sequence). The CDR3 has 16 amino acids. The variable domain in full, with the rest retrieved from reference TRBV15 and TRBJ2-1, is DAMVIQNPRYQVTQFGKPVTLSCSQTLNHNVMYWYQQKSSQAPKLLFHYYDKDFNNEADTPDNFQSRRPNTSFCFLDIRSPGLGDTAMYLCATSREAVGPYNEQFFGPGTRLTVL.

The DNA of the CDR3 is TGTGCCAGCAGTTTACGATTCGTCCGCTCCTACGAGCAGTACTTC. Translating it yields CASSLRFVRSYEQYF. This sequence joins TRBV28 and TRBJ2-7, with D uncertain. The CDR3 length is 15 residues. Trimming took off 2 bases at V and 0 bases at J, with 11 bases between the two ends. CDR1 is MDHEN and CDR2 is SYDVKM in the germline V gene.

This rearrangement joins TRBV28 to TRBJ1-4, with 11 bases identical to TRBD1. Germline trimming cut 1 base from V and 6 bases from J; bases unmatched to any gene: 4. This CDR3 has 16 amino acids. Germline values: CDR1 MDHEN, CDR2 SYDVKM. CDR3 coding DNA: TGTGCCAGCAGTTTATTAGGACAGGGGGCAGATGAAAAACTGTTTTTT. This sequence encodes CASSLLGQGADEKLFF.

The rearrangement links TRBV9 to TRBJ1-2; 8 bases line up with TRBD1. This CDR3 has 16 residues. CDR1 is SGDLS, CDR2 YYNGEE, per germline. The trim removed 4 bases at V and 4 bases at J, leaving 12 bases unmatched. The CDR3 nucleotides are TGTGCCAGCAGCCGGGGACAGGACCTACAGGCCTATGGCTACACCTTC. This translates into CASSRGQDLQAYGYTF.

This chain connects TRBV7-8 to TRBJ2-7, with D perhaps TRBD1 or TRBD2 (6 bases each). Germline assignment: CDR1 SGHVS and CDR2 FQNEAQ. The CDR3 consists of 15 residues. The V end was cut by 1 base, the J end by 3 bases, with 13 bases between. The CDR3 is CASSLGRGTNYEQYF. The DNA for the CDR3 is TGTGCCAGCAGCTTAGGGAGGGGGACGAACTACGAGCAGTACTTC.

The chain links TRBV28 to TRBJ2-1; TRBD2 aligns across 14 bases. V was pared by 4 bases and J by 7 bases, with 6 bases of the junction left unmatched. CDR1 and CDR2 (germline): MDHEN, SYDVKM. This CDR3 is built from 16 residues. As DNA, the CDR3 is TGTGCCAGCAGTTCACCGGGACTAGCGGGAGAAAATGAGCAGTTCTTC. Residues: CASSSPGLAGENEQFF.

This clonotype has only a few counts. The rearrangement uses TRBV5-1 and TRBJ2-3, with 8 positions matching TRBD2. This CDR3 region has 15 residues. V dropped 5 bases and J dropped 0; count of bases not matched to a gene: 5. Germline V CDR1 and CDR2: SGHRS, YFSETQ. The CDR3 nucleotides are TGCGCCAGCAGTTTCACTAGCGGTAGCACAGATACGCAGTATTTT. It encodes CASSFTSGSTDTQYF.

In DNA, the CDR3 is TGTGCCAGCAGCCACCGACTAGCGGGGTCCTACAATGAGCAGTTCTTC. The encoded protein is CASSHRLAGSYNEQFF. The J gene is TRBJ2-1, the V gene TRBV14; 11 bases map to TRBD2. J lost 1 base, V lost 3 bases, and 2 bases had no gene match. The CDR3 covers 16 residues. Germline CDR1 and CDR2: SGHDN and FVKESK.

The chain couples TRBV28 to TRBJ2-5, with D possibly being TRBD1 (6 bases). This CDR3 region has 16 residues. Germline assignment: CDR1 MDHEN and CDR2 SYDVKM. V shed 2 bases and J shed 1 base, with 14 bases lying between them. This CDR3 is CASSLGIQGGQETQYF. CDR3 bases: TGTGCCAGCAGTTTAGGAATACAGGGTGGCCAAGAGACCCAGTACTTC.

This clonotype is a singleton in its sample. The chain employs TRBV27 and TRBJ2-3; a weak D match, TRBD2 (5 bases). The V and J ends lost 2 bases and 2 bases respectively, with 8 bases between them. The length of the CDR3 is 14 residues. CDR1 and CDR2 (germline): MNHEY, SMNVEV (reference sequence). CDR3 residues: CASSLQRYTDTQYF. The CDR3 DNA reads TGTGCCAGCAGTTTACAGCGGTACACAGATACGCAGTATTTT.

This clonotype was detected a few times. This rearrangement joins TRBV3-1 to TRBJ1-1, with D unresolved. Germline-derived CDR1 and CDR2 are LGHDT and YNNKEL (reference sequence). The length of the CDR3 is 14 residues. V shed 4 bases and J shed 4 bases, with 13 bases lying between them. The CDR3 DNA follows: TGTGCCAGCAGCCGAACGGGAACCGGCACTGAAGCTTTCTTT. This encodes CASSRTGTGTEAFF.

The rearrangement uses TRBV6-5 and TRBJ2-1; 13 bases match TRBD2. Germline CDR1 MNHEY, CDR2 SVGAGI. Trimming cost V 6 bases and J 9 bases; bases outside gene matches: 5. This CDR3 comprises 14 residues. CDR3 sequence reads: CASRGLAGAGEQFF. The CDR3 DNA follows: TGTGCCAGCAGAGGACTAGCGGGAGCTGGTGAGCAGTTCTTC.